These 6 T cell receptor beta chains share one sample of origin, sequenced in a study of blood T cell repertoires in COVID-19. Data came from immunoSEQ multiplex PCR; TCRdb stores just in-frame clones and leaves some out. The sample lists fewer than 350,000 clones; 80% to 90% were seen once. Material: PBMCs or T cells enriched from blood (not recorded which). Receptor source: a man aged 30 to 45 who had recovered from COVID-19.

DNA of the CDR3: TGTGCCAGCAGTGAAGGGTTATGGTTTAGGACAGGGGCCGACAATGAGCAGTTCTTC. Translating gives CASSEGLWFRTGADNEQFF. This chain joins TRBV6-1 and TRBJ2-1, with 9 bases identical to TRBD1. Per the germline V gene, CDR1 is MNHNS and CDR2 is SASEGT. The CDR3 runs 19 residues. The ends lost 1 base at V and 5 bases at J; junction bases unmatched: 15.

The V call is TRBV19, the J call TRBJ2-6; weak D call: TRBD1 (6 bases). Trimming took off 7 bases at V and 0 bases at J, with 13 bases between the two ends. This CDR3 has 16 amino acids. CDR1 is LNHDA and CDR2 is SQIVND in the germline V gene (reference sequence). The CDR3 region is CASNPRGSSGANVLTF. The CDR3 region has the DNA TGTGCCAGTAATCCCAGGGGATCCTCTGGGGCCAACGTCCTGACTTTC.

The rearrangement joins TRBV6-5 to TRBJ1-6; a weak D match, TRBD1 (5 bases). CDR3 length equals 14 residues. Germline-derived CDR1 and CDR2 are MNHEY and SVGAGI. V was cut by 4 bases and J by 13 bases, with 17 bases left in between. DNA of the CDR3: TGTGCCAGCAGTTTTGGAGCCCCGGGGGATCCCCTCCACTTT. It translates to CASSFGAPGDPLHF.

This sequence joins TRBV7-2 and TRBJ2-5; TRBD1 is a possible D gene (6 bases). V lost 5 bases and J lost 2, with 12 bases in between. The germline V gene has CDR1 SGHTA and CDR2 FQGNSA. This CDR3 comprises 14 residues. In DNA form, the CDR3 reads TGTGCCAGCAGCCCCGCAGGGGTTCAAGAGACCCAGTACTTC. Translated, it gives CASSPAGVQETQYF. The variable domain in full, completed from reference TRBV7-2 and TRBJ2-5, reads GAGVSQSPSNKVTEKGKDVELRCDPISGHTALYWYRQSLGQGLEFLIYFQGNSAPDKSGLPSDRFSAERTGGSVSTLTIQRTQQEDSAVYLCASSPAGVQETQYFGPGTRLLVL.

This clone has just a few counts. The chain combines TRBV11-2 with TRBJ1-2; possibly TRBD1 for D (6 bases). This CDR3 is built from 13 residues. Trimming removed 3 bases from V and 1 base from J, with 6 bases in between. Germline V gene sequence: CDR1 SGHAT, CDR2 FQNNGV. Written as DNA, the CDR3 is TGTGCCAGCAGCTTGGGACATAACTATGGCTACACCTTC. It is translated as CASSLGHNYGYTF.

The chain couples TRBV30 to TRBJ2-5; D gene ambiguous. Germline V gives CDR1 GTSNPN, CDR2 SVGIG (reference sequence). The CDR3 consists of 11 residues. V was pared by 2 bases and J by 5 bases, with 6 bases between. The CDR3 loop is CAWSFGETQYF. The DNA of the CDR3 is TGTGCCTGGAGTTTCGGGGAGACCCAGTACTTC.